The 29 T cell receptor beta chains listed next were all sequenced from one sample in a study of blood T cell repertoires in COVID-19. Libraries were prepared by immunoSEQ multiplex PCR; TCRdb keeps only in-frame clonotypes and omits some of them. This table holds around 24,000 clones, almost 90% found once. Material: peripheral blood. These receptors all come from a woman aged 60-70 years with active COVID-19.

The V and J genes are TRBV2 and TRBJ2-1, with 7 bases fitting TRBD2. V lost 7 bases, J lost 9 bases, and 9 bases stayed unmatched. Germline CDR1 reads SNHLY; CDR2 reads FYNNEI. CDR3 length: 13 residues. The DNA for the CDR3 is TGTGCCAGCAAGGCGGGAGCGGCGGTTGAGCAGTTCTTC. This encodes CASKAGAAVEQFF.

This chain uses TRBV3-1 (or the pseudogene TRBV3-2) with TRBJ2-5; a weak D match, TRBD1 (6 bases). Germline lookup yields CDR1 LGHDT and CDR2 YNNKEL (reference sequence). V was pared by 1 base and J by 1 base, with 16 bases between. This CDR3 spans 17 amino acids. CDR3 loop: CASSQGVYGGPQETQYF. The CDR3 bases are TGTGCCAGCAGCCAAGGGGTTTATGGGGGCCCCCAAGAGACCCAGTACTTC.

The chain recombines TRBV29-1 with TRBJ2-7; 10 bases fit TRBD1. Looked up from germline, CDR1 is SQVTM and CDR2 is ANQGSEA. V shed 1 base and J 7 bases; nucleotides not matched to a gene: 10. The CDR3 length is 15 residues. For the CDR3, the DNA is TGCAGCGTTGAAGGGACAGGGGGGGGCTGTGAGGAGCAGTACTTC. It codes for CSVEGTGGGCEEQYF.

The chain combines TRBV19 with TRBJ2-7; TRBD2 matches 8 bases. Per germline, CDR1 LNHDA and CDR2 SQIVND (reference sequence). The CDR3 consists of 13 residues. Trimming at V came to 8 bases and at J to 2 bases, leaving 5 bases not matched to a gene. The CDR3 here is CASGSGGPYEQYF. CDR3 nucleotides: TGTGCCAGTGGGTCGGGAGGGCCCTACGAGCAGTACTTC.

This clone was counted only a few times. V gene TRBV2 combines with J gene TRBJ2-1, with 9 bases matching TRBD2. The germline V gene has CDR1 SNHLY and CDR2 FYNNEI. This CDR3 spans 14 amino acids. Trimming cost V 2 bases and J 12 bases; bases outside gene matches: 8. The CDR3 coding sequence is TGTGCCAGCAGTGAAATGCGGGAGGGCGGGGGGCAGTTCTTC. It encodes CASSEMREGGGQFF. The entire variable domain, with the rest obtained from reference TRBV2 and TRBJ2-1, is as follows: EPEVTQTPSHQVTQMGQEVILRCVPISNHLYFYWYRQILGQKVEFLVSFYNNEISEKSEIFDDQFSVERPDGSNFTLKIRSTKLEDSAMYFCASSEMREGGGQFFGPGTRLTVL.

The gene calls are TRBV10-3 and TRBJ2-5, with 14 bases that match TRBD2. Germline values: CDR1 ENHRY, CDR2 SYGVKD. Trimming cost V 2 bases and J 5 bases; bases outside gene matches: 4. This CDR3 contains 16 residues. The CDR3 region is CAISEGTSGRSETQYF. The CDR3, as DNA: TGTGCCATCAGTGAGGGGACTAGCGGGAGATCGGAGACCCAGTACTTC.

The chain employs TRBV4-2 and TRBJ2-7, with 7 nucleotides matching TRBD2. V gave up 8 bases and J gave up 6 bases; unmatched junction bases: 13. The length of the CDR3 is 14 residues. Germline CDR1 is LGHNA and CDR2 is YNFKEQ. CDR3 protein: CASAWTVGGGEQYF. CDR3 in DNA: TGTGCCAGCGCCTGGACTGTGGGGGGGGGCGAGCAGTACTTC.

CDR3 coding DNA: TGTGCCAGCAGCCCGGTGGGGGGTCATGAAAACATTCAGTACTTC. Its protein product is CASSPVGGHENIQYF. The chain has TRBV28 and TRBJ2-4, with a tentative D call TRBD2 (6 bases). The V gene lost 6 bases and the J gene lost 5 bases, with 17 bases spanning the gap. The CDR3 is 15 residues long. Germline loops: CDR1 MDHEN, CDR2 SYDVKM.

The chain recombines TRBV19 with TRBJ2-1; 11 nucleotides line up with TRBD1. The CDR3 spans 15 residues. V shed 3 bases, J shed 9 bases, and the junction held 7 bases outside the gene matches. CDR1 and CDR2 from the germline V gene are LNHDA and SQIVND (reference sequence). The CDR3 protein is CASSMGDRGMREQFF. CDR3 DNA: TGTGCCAGTAGTATGGGGGACAGGGGGATGCGTGAGCAGTTCTTC. Full variable domain (outside the CDR3, taken from reference TRBV19 and TRBJ2-1): DGGITQSPKYLFRKEGQNVTLSCEQNLNHDAMYWYRQDPGQGLRLIYYSQIVNDFQKGDIAEGYSVSREKKESFPLTVTSAQKNPTAFYLCASSMGDRGMREQFFGPGTRLTVL.

The chain recombines TRBV27 with TRBJ2-5, with TRBD2 identical over 9 bases. This CDR3 has 16 amino acids. V was pared by 2 bases and J by 2 bases, with 6 bases of the junction left unmatched. Germline V CDR1 and CDR2: MNHEY, SMNVEV (reference sequence). CDR3 nucleotides: TGTGCCAGCAGTTTAACTGCGGGAGGGATACAAGAGACCCAGTACTTC. Its protein is CASSLTAGGIQETQYF.

The gene calls are TRBV2 and TRBJ2-1; TRBD2 matches 7 bases. With V trimmed by 7 bases and J by 3 bases, 6 bases remained unmatched. Germline V CDR1 and CDR2: SNHLY, FYNNEI. The CDR3 has 14 residues. DNA of the CDR3: TGTGCCAGCAATTGGGCTAGCGGCTACAATGAGCAGTTCTTC. Its protein product is CASNWASGYNEQFF.

The chain uses TRBV7-9 and TRBJ1-3; 7 nucleotides align to TRBD1. The CDR3 contains 15 residues. Trimming cost V 4 bases and J 2 bases; bases outside gene matches: 5. Germline CDR1 reads SEHNR; CDR2 reads FQNEAQ (reference sequence). This CDR3 is CASSSTGSAGNTIYF. The CDR3, as DNA: TGTGCCAGCAGCTCGACAGGGTCGGCTGGAAACACCATATATTTT.

This clone was recorded only once. The genes are TRBV3-1 (or the pseudogene TRBV3-2) and TRBJ1-1, with D possibly being TRBD1 (5 bases). Deletions cut 0 bases from V and 8 bases from J, with 13 bases between. The CDR3 consists of 14 residues. The germline gives CDR1 LGHDT, CDR2 YNNKEL (reference sequence). CDR3 protein: CASSQDSGGGEAFF. As DNA, the CDR3 is TGTGCCAGCAGCCAAGATAGCGGGGGAGGGGAAGCTTTCTTT.

CDR3 loop: CASDRTGDSYEQYF. The CDR3 DNA is TGCGCCAGCGATCGGACAGGGGATTCCTACGAGCAGTACTTC. This chain uses TRBV10-2 with TRBJ2-7; 9 bases map to TRBD1. The CDR3 is 14 residues long. Trimming took 8 bases from V and 1 from J; bases not matched to a gene: 6. Germline assignment: CDR1 WSHSY and CDR2 SAAADI.

V gene TRBV3-1 (or the pseudogene TRBV3-2) combines with J gene TRBJ2-7; weak D call: TRBD2 (6 bases). Germline V gene data show CDR1 as LGHDT and CDR2 as YNNKEL (reference sequence). The CDR3 runs 13 residues. V shed 4 bases and J shed 6 bases, with 13 bases lying between them. The CDR3 sequence: CASSRPLGGEQYF. CDR3 nucleotide sequence: TGTGCCAGCAGCCGGCCCCTGGGGGGCGAGCAGTACTTC.

The chain recombines TRBV11-2 with TRBJ1-2; D not resolved. The germline V gene has CDR1 SGHAT and CDR2 FQNNGV. The CDR3 sequence is 14 residues long. The V end was cut by 0 bases, the J end by 1 base, with 6 bases between. The CDR3 loop is CASSLDRNNYGYTF. The DNA for the CDR3 is TGTGCCAGCAGCTTAGATAGAAATAACTATGGCTACACCTTC.

The V gene is TRBV20-1, the J gene TRBJ2-1; D uncertain. Germline CDR1 and CDR2: DFQATT and SNEGSKA (reference sequence). The length of the CDR3 is 10 residues. Trimming took 1 base from V and 9 from J, leaving 4 bases between them. The CDR3: CSARAFEQFF. Here the CDR3 DNA reads TGCAGTGCTAGAGCCTTTGAGCAGTTCTTC.

The rearrangement links TRBV24-1 to TRBJ2-2; 8 nucleotides agree with TRBD1. Trimming at V came to 2 bases and at J to 3 bases, leaving 1 base not matched to a gene. CDR3 size: 15 residues. CDR1 and CDR2 from the germline V gene are KGHDR and SFDVKD. CDR3 coding DNA: TGTGCCACCAGTGATTCCAGGGGGCACACCGGGGAGCTGTTTTTT. Residues: CATSDSRGHTGELFF.

This clone occurred once. The chain combines TRBV18 with TRBJ2-2; 10 bases line up with TRBD1. V shed 6 bases and J 7 bases; nucleotides not matched to a gene: 8. The CDR3 has 15 amino acids. Germline loops: CDR1 KGHSH, CDR2 LQKENI. The CDR3 region is CASSTRQGADGELFF. Here the CDR3 DNA reads TGTGCCAGCTCGACAAGACAGGGGGCTGACGGGGAGCTGTTTTTT.

The chain is built from TRBV2 and TRBJ2-3; no definite D call. Germline V gives CDR1 SNHLY, CDR2 FYNNEI. V was cut by 2 bases and J by 0 bases, with 6 bases left in between. CDR3 size: 14 residues. The CDR3 sequence is CASSETLSTDTQYF. In nucleotides, the CDR3 is TGTGCCAGCAGTGAAACTTTAAGCACAGATACGCAGTATTTT. Looking up the rest from reference TRBV2 and TRBJ2-3 gives the full variable domain: EPEVTQTPSHQVTQMGQEVILRCVPISNHLYFYWYRQILGQKVEFLVSFYNNEISEKSEIFDDQFSVERPDGSNFTLKIRSTKLEDSAMYFCASSETLSTDTQYFGPGTRLTVL.

The J gene is TRBJ2-7, the V gene TRBV19; possible D gene TRBD2, 6 bases. Germline V gives CDR1 LNHDA, CDR2 SQIVND (reference sequence). The CDR3 totals 16 residues. Trimming shortened V by 1 base and J by 2 bases, and 15 bases separated the two germline ends. The CDR3 reads CASSIVLSSEAYEQYF. The CDR3 nucleotides are TGTGCCAGTAGTATAGTGTTGTCTAGCGAAGCCTACGAGCAGTACTTC.

The rearrangement joins TRBV3-1 (or the pseudogene TRBV3-2) to TRBJ2-3; D might be TRBD2 (5 bases). This CDR3 is 14 amino acids long. Looked up from germline, CDR1 is LGHDT and CDR2 is YNNKEL (reference sequence). V shed 0 bases and J shed 6 bases, with 10 bases lying between them. Here the CDR3 DNA reads TGTGCCAGCAGCCAAGAGATCGCGGGCGATACGCAGTATTTT. Protein sequence: CASSQEIAGDTQYF.

V and J are TRBV3-1 (or the pseudogene TRBV3-2) and TRBJ2-7, with D unresolved. The CDR3 runs 12 residues. Trimming stripped 1 base from V and 4 bases from J, with 5 bases between. Germline loops: CDR1 LGHDT, CDR2 YNNKEL (reference sequence). CDR3 DNA: TGTGCCAGCAGCCAAGTGAGATACGAGCAGTACTTC. It yields the protein CASSQVRYEQYF.

This clone was seen only once. This rearrangement joins TRBV30 to TRBJ2-7; 10 bases line up with TRBD2. This CDR3 is 14 amino acids long. Trimming removed 3 bases from V and 0 bases from J; junction bases left unmatched: 2. Looked up from germline, CDR1 is GTSNPN and CDR2 is SVGIG (reference sequence). CDR3 in amino acids: CAWRTSGNSYEQYF. In DNA form, the CDR3 reads TGTGCCTGGAGAACTAGCGGGAACTCCTACGAGCAGTACTTC.

The chain carries TRBV19 and TRBJ1-2; 8 nucleotides line up with TRBD1. Germline CDR1 reads LNHDA; CDR2 reads SQIVND (reference sequence). V was clipped by 7 bases and J by 4 bases; unmatched bases: 11. This CDR3 region has 15 residues. The CDR3 spells CASTSPGQGAYGYTF. CDR3 sequence (DNA): TGTGCCAGTACCTCACCAGGGCAGGGGGCCTATGGCTACACCTTC. Based on the CDR3 plus reference TRBV19 and TRBJ1-2, the full variable domain is DGGITQSPKYLFRKEGQNVTLSCEQNLNHDAMYWYRQDPGQGLRLIYYSQIVNDFQKGDIAEGYSVSREKKESFPLTVTSAQKNPTAFYLCASTSPGQGAYGYTFGSGTRLTVV.

The chain uses TRBV28 and TRBJ2-1, with D perhaps TRBD2 (5 bases). The CDR3 runs to 15 residues. Trimming pared 6 bases from V and 2 bases from J, leaving 14 bases between. Germline assignment: CDR1 MDHEN and CDR2 SYDVKM. The CDR3 is CASRAWEWAYNEQFF. The CDR3 region has the DNA TGTGCCAGCAGGGCCTGGGAGTGGGCCTACAATGAGCAGTTCTTC.

CDR3 in amino acids: CASSPRPTGGRQPQHF. CDR3 nucleotides: TGTGCCAGCAGCCCACGCCCCACAGGGGGCAGGCAGCCCCAGCATTTT. The chain links TRBV28 to TRBJ1-5; TRBD1 aligns across 9 bases. With V trimmed by 6 bases and J by 7 bases, 13 bases remained unmatched. The CDR3 is made up of 16 amino acids. From germline, CDR1 is MDHEN and CDR2 SYDVKM.

This rearrangement joins TRBV7-2 to TRBJ1-5, with TRBD1 as a possible D gene (5 bases). Per the germline V gene, CDR1 is SGHTA and CDR2 is FQGNSA. Trimming left V 5 bases short and J 5 bases short, with 10 bases between. The CDR3 length is 13 residues. Here the CDR3 DNA reads TGTGCCAGCAGCCGGGGAGGGGATCAGCCCCAGCATTTT. Amino acid sequence: CASSRGGDQPQHF.

The chain combines TRBV10-1 with TRBJ1-5; D is possibly TRBD1 (5 bases). This CDR3 contains 15 residues. Trimming shortened V by 11 bases and J by 0 bases, and 17 bases separated the two germline ends. Germline CDR1 is WNHNN and CDR2 is SYGVQD (reference sequence). CDR3 coding DNA: TGCGCCTCCAAGACAGATTACTATAGCAATCAGCCCCAGCATTTT. It codes for CASKTDYYSNQPQHF.